This note documents a single T cell receptor beta chain sequence. Its antigen is unknown. Base qualities are not at hand, and no much larger clone is one base apart. Ends trimmed: V by 5 bases, J by 4 bases; bases unmatched to a gene: 10. CDR1 and CDR2, per the germline V gene, are SNHLY and FYNNEI. Measured from the cysteine to the phenylalanine, the CDR3 is 15 residues long. The only DNA kept is the CDR3, 45 bases in frame from the first base. The immunoSEQ Assay, a bias-controlled multiplex PCR, was used to amplify TCRbeta CDR3 regions from genomic DNA. Per the original workflow: Nucleated cell counts per sample were estimated from amplification of reference gene primers within the assay. To quantify the absolute abundance of each unique TCRbeta CDR3 rearrangement, sequence reads were collapsed and filtered. Productive Simpson clonality was computed per sample as the square root of Simpson's diversity index over productive rearrangements. TCRdb took this table from immuneACCESS and kept in-frame rearrangements with V and J called. Such tables lack part of the clones; where checked against another copy, unresolved V genes explain under half of the gap, and the rest is unexplained. That table furnishes V, J and clone size, whereas the DNA furnished D and trimming. Recorded for this sample are fewer than 300,000 clones; 75% to 95% of them occurred a single time. Together, the top ten hold around 2.6% of the sample.

At one collaborating source in Seattle, patients were enrolled during active infection and were followed longitudinally through the course of disease. Each collaborating institution followed its own protocols to collect whole blood in K2EDTA tubes. For TCRbeta analysis, collaborators shipped samples as frozen whole blood, isolated PBMCs, or DNA extracted from either of those sample types. The sample is drawn from a study of blood T cell repertoires in COVID-19 (TCRdb year 2020). General notes on the study: The collaborator samples originated in the United States, Italy and Spain and spanned the acute and convalescent phases of COVID-19. The material from the prospective study consisted of cDNA or gDNA derived from T cells, B-cell-depleted T cells, or PBMCs. Subjects who had been exposed to COVID-19, were actively infected with it, or had recovered from it provided the deeply sampled blood TCRbeta repertoires that made up the dataset. The repertoires were released in a freely available public database meant as a resource for research on the immune response to SARS-CoV-2. Samples came from the ongoing ImmuneRACE study (first 160 participants) plus 1,254 subjects from 6 global collaborators. Nearly every sample came with metadata listing a de-identified subject ID, COVID-19 status, age in years and sex. HLA class I and class II types, where available, came from metadata supplied by the sample provider rather than from assay-based typing. Here is what the overall study found, with its caveats: How much clinical and demographic metadata was included differed by source and by participant, and the metadata was provided uncurated.

This receptor was obtained from a person under 35 with COVID-19, enrolled during active disease. Material for sequencing was peripheral blood. Recombination linked TRBV2 to TRBJ1-1, with 7 bases aligning to TRBD1. The CDR3 protein sequence reads: CASSYADRLGTEAFF. In nucleotides, the sequence is TGTGCCAGCAGTTATGCGGACAGGCTAGGCACTGAAGCTTTCTTT.